This T cell receptor beta chain was sequenced in a study of cytomegalovirus exposure and HLA in healthy donors. Nominally healthy donors were sampled, though unrecorded immune exposures were likely. It was with 60 Vbeta and 13 Jbeta primers that the PCR ran. Produced via immunoSEQ multiplex PCR; TCRdb's table is partial and in-frame only. Of more than 70,000 clones listed, over 65% are singletons. A remark on this clone: Its antigen remains unknown.

Study-level points and caveats: A later examination showed that TCR association rates differed by HLA locus, with DRB1 most and HLA-C fewest. With high specificity and sensitivity, the classifier reportedly diagnosed cytomegalovirus status. An apparent linkage of common viral pathogens to several of the most significant clusters emerged in a later analysis.

Sample: PBMCs. The sequence came from a man in his forties or fifties in good health and CMV-seropositive.

In DNA, the CDR3 is TGTGCCAGCAGCCCCAGAGCCGCTAGCGGGAGAGGCAATGAGCAGTTCTTC. It codes for CASSPRAASGRGNEQFF. This chain links TRBV11-3 with TRBJ2-1; the match to TRBD2 covers 10 bases. This CDR3 has 17 residues. V lost 5 bases to trimming and J lost 6 bases; unmatched junction nucleotides: 13. Germline V gene data show CDR1 as SGHNT and CDR2 as YENEEA.